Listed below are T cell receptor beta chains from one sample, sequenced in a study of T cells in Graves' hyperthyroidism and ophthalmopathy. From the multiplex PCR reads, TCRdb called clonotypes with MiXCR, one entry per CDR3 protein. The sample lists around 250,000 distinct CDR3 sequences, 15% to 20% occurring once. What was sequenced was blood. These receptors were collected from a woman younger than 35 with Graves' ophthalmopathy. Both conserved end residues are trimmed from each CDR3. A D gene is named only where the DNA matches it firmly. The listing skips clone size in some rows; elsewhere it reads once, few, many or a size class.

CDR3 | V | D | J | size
ASSLQGWTGELF | TRBV11-1 | NA | TRBJ2-2 | many
ASSLAEGPNEQF | TRBV7-2 | NA | TRBJ2-1 | many
ASSQQTPGLAGNYEQY | TRBV3-1 | TRBD2 | TRBJ2-7 | many
ASSVTGSAGNTIY | TRBV11-2 | NA | TRBJ1-3 | many
ASSSFRGQGREQY | TRBV11-2 | TRBD1 | TRBJ2-7 | many
ASRRSGTNQPQH | TRBV12-3/TRBV12-4 | NA | TRBJ1-5 | many
ASKVSLNTEAF | TRBV27 | NA | TRBJ1-1 | NA
ASSSRQGVGYT | TRBV28 | TRBD1 | TRBJ1-2 | many
ASSQVVQGYGYT | TRBV3-2 | NA | TRBJ1-2 | many
SVSYPGTSVHNEQF | TRBV29-1 | TRBD2 | TRBJ2-1 | NA
ASTTWGLAGLSNTGELF | TRBV6-1 | TRBD2 | TRBJ2-2 | many
ASSESGQDQPQH | TRBV10-1 | TRBD1 | TRBJ1-5 | few
ASSSNSGGLFNEQF | TRBV7-6 | TRBD2 | TRBJ2-1 | many
ASSQGSGGGPYNEQF | TRBV4-2 | TRBD2 | TRBJ2-1 | NA
ATSDAGDTGELF | TRBV24-1 | NA | TRBJ2-2 | NA
SAGGGPQPQH | TRBV20-1 | NA | TRBJ1-5 | many
ASSQDEGTYEQY | TRBV4-1 | NA | TRBJ2-7 | many
ASSLRASGGSYEQY | TRBV7-2 | TRBD2 | TRBJ2-7 | NA
ASSEAGGNQPQH | TRBV6-1 | NA | TRBJ1-5 | many
ASSSGRNEQF | TRBV5-6 | NA | TRBJ2-1 | many
ASSSRQGCTSYEQY | TRBV7-7 | TRBD1 | TRBJ2-7 | NA
ASSLTSGGLSYNEQF | TRBV7-3 | TRBD2 | TRBJ2-1 | many
ASSPRTGRRSGYT | TRBV7-3 | TRBD1 | TRBJ1-2 | NA
SARDSGVAGHTQY | TRBV20-1 | NA | TRBJ2-3 | many
ASSPSGGILGAGELF | TRBV7-3 | TRBD2 | TRBJ2-2 | many
SAKQGGYGYT | TRBV20-1 | TRBD1 | TRBJ1-2 | many
ATSRTRAGGPSNEQF | TRBV15 | TRBD2 | TRBJ2-1 | many
ASSPSAGGPRDTQY | TRBV7-8 | TRBD2 | TRBJ2-3 | many
ASSPAPGLAAGKSSYEQY | TRBV7-9 | TRBD2 | TRBJ2-7 | few
ASSFRGSGNTIY | TRBV27 | NA | TRBJ1-3 | many
SARFQGASSSYNSPLH | TRBV20-1 | TRBD1 | TRBJ1-6 | many
ASSSFSGVRDTQY | TRBV6-7 | TRBD2 | TRBJ2-3 | NA
ASSLAPGREQF | TRBV5-1 | NA | TRBJ2-1 | many
ASSLGRGTALTPLH | TRBV28 | NA | TRBJ1-6 | many
ASSLDRPRGNEQF | TRBV5-8 | NA | TRBJ2-1 | many
ASSRSYGYT | TRBV11-2 | NA | TRBJ1-2 | NA
ASSFRRDSYNEQF | TRBV28 | NA | TRBJ2-1 | many
ASSLRTGRYEQY | TRBV28 | TRBD1 | TRBJ2-7 | NA
ASSSSGVPSTDTQY | TRBV9 | NA | TRBJ2-3 | many
ASSRGAEQETQY | TRBV13 | NA | TRBJ2-5 | many
ASSPRPGQLNYGYT | TRBV4-1 | NA | TRBJ1-2 | many
ASSQDVGYSNQPQH | TRBV4-2 | NA | TRBJ1-5 | NA
ASSLYGGFMSEAF | TRBV19 | NA | TRBJ1-1 | NA
ASSPYAAGPIFRQY | TRBV28 | NA | TRBJ2-7 | many
ASSLQGGSNEKLF | TRBV5-8 | NA | TRBJ1-4 | many
ASGDRDGGAQY | TRBV7-2 | NA | TRBJ2-5 | many
ASSHGTGGSGYT | TRBV4-2 | TRBD1 | TRBJ1-2 | NA
ASSLSNNYGYT | TRBV28 | NA | TRBJ1-2 | many
LGGGVIDTQY | TRBV20-1 | NA | TRBJ2-3 | many
ASSSNPGQGDTQY | TRBV12-3/TRBV12-4 | TRBD1 | TRBJ2-3 | many
ASSNRDGYEQY | TRBV6-1 | NA | TRBJ2-7 | many